The T cell receptor beta chain under discussion was sequenced for a study of CD8 T cells in ankylosing spondylitis. The germline CDR1 and CDR2 sequences are SNHLY and FYNNEI. The CDR3 runs to 13 residues. Trimming removed 3 bases at V and 0 bases at J, with 6 bases between. TCRdb itself ran the 5' RACE reads through MiXCR, one entry per CDR3 protein. The data hold about 160,000 distinct CDR3 sequences, with 9.8% observed a single time. The receptor was derived from a female donor with ankylosing spondylitis or in good health (not recorded which). This chain uses TRBV2 with TRBJ2-7; D remains ambiguous. What was sequenced was blood, either unsorted or a sorted T cell fraction (not recorded which). This chain's CDR3 is CASSDPNSYEQYF. DNA for the CDR3: TGTGCCAGCAGTGACCCGAACTCCTACGAGCAGTACTTC.